Each of the 3 T cell receptor beta chains below was sequenced from the same sample in a study of T cells in Graves' hyperthyroidism and ophthalmopathy. Researchers took RNA transcripts and amplified the TCR beta CDR3 regions from them. Carried out on the TCR CDR3, a first-round RT-PCR used the HTBI primer set. A single record per CDR3 protein comes from TCRdb applying MiXCR to the multiplex PCR reads. The data contain about 480,000 distinct CDR3 sequences, roughly 14% of them seen just once; the ten biggest clones take up roughly 17%. The sample comprised blood. These receptors were collected from a woman under 30 with Graves' hyperthyroidism.

This clonotype turned up a few times. A read error may be the cause here, since a much bigger clone is one base away. The rearrangement links TRBV9 to TRBJ2-1, with TRBD1 matching over 8 bases. Germline values: CDR1 SGDLS, CDR2 YYNGEE. J lost 1 base, V lost 4 bases, and 4 bases had no gene match. The CDR3 covers 15 residues. CDR3 DNA: TGTGCCAGCAGCCCCCGGGACAGGTCCTACAATGAGCAGTTCTTC. Encoded protein: CASSPRDRSYNEQFF.

The rearrangement joins TRBV5-1 to TRBJ2-1; 8 nucleotides match TRBD2. Germline assignment: CDR1 SGHRS and CDR2 YFSETQ. Trimming removed 4 bases from V and 10 bases from J; junction bases left unmatched: 19. The CDR3 consists of 17 residues. For the CDR3, the DNA is TGCGCCAGCAGCCCGAGGCGAGCGGGAGTGGAACTATGGGAGCAGTTCTTC. Translating gives CASSPRRAGVELWEQFF.

Notes on this clonotype: Possible read error: a much larger clone is one base away. Likely a read error: the CDR3 ends without its conserved phenylalanine or tryptophan. V gene TRBV6-2 or TRBV6-3 combines with J gene TRBJ1-1; D ambiguous. Germline V gene sequence: CDR1 MNHEY, CDR2 SVGEGT. Trimming stripped 4 bases from V and 0 bases from J, with 9 bases between. The CDR3 totals 14 residues. The CDR3 is CASSWTLMNTEAFL. DNA for the CDR3: TGTGCCAGCAGTTGGACCTTAATGAACACTGAAGCTTTCCTT.